Below are 5 T cell receptor beta chains sequenced from a single sample in a study of T-cell reconstitution after alpha-beta-depleted transplantation in children. TCRbeta library preparation incorporated unique molecular identifiers. Each CDR3 protein is one row after TCRdb ran MiXCR on the PCR reads. The sample consists of approximately 520,000 distinct CDR3 sequences, about an eighth of them appearing once. The sample in question was PBMCs, mostly from graft donor cells, obtained 180 days after TCRalphabeta/CD19-depleted stem cell transplant. The receptor set was obtained from a female patient aged 2-15 years who had a stem cell transplant for aplastic anemia, so the T cells may come from the graft donor.

In its sample, this clonotype was seen a few times. The chain recombines TRBV28 with TRBJ2-7; maybe TRBD2 (5 bases). The V end lost 7 bases, the J end lost 3 bases, and 13 bases lay between the germline ends. Germline CDR1 reads MDHEN; CDR2 reads SYDVKM. This CDR3 comprises 13 residues. CDR3 DNA sequence: TGTGCCAGCAAACAGAGGGTTAGCTACGAGCAGTACTTC. It is translated as CASKQRVSYEQYF.

Only a few counts were recorded for this clonotype. V is TRBV7-9 and J is TRBJ2-5, with 8 positions matching TRBD2. V lost 2 bases to trimming and J lost 6 bases; unmatched junction nucleotides: 11. The CDR3 runs to 16 residues. The V gene's germline CDR1 is SEHNR and CDR2 FQNEAQ (reference sequence). The CDR3 DNA reads as TGTGCCAGCAGCTTAATCGGTGCGGGGGGCGAAAAGACCCAGTACTTC. Translated: CASSLIGAGGEKTQYF. Combining the CDR3 with reference TRBV7-9 and TRBJ2-5 gives the whole variable domain DTGVSQNPRHKITKRGQNVTFRCDPISEHNRLYWYRQTLGQGPEFLTYFQNEAQLEKSRLLSDRFSAERPKGSFSTLEIQRTEQGDSAMYLCASSLIGAGGEKTQYFGPGTRLLVL.

This chain connects TRBV18 to TRBJ2-7, with 9 bases matching TRBD2. This CDR3 contains 16 residues. Trimming removed 4 bases from V and 1 base from J; junction bases left unmatched: 8. Germline assignment: CDR1 KGHSH and CDR2 LQKENI. The CDR3 spells CASSQFSGSLSYEQYF. The CDR3 DNA sequence: TGTGCCAGCTCACAGTTTAGCGGGAGTTTATCCTACGAGCAGTACTTC.

The table lists this clonotype with a few counts. V gene TRBV10-3 combines with J gene TRBJ1-4; D is ambiguous. This CDR3 contains 15 residues. Germline-derived CDR1 and CDR2 are ENHRY and SYGVKD. The V end lost 0 bases, the J end lost 7 bases, and 12 bases lay between the germline ends. In DNA, the CDR3 is TGTGCCATCAGTGAGTCGGAGGCGTTCGGTGAAAAACTGTTTTTT. Translation: CAISESEAFGEKLFF.

The chain employs TRBV5-5 and TRBJ2-7; no clear D. With 2 bases removed from V and 0 bases from J, the gap between germline ends came to 9 bases. Germline lookup yields CDR1 SGHKS and CDR2 YYEKEE (reference sequence). The CDR3 contains 14 residues. CDR3 nucleotides: TGTGCCAGCAGCTTTAGGGTTTCCTCCTACGAGCAGTACTTC. It is translated as CASSFRVSSYEQYF.